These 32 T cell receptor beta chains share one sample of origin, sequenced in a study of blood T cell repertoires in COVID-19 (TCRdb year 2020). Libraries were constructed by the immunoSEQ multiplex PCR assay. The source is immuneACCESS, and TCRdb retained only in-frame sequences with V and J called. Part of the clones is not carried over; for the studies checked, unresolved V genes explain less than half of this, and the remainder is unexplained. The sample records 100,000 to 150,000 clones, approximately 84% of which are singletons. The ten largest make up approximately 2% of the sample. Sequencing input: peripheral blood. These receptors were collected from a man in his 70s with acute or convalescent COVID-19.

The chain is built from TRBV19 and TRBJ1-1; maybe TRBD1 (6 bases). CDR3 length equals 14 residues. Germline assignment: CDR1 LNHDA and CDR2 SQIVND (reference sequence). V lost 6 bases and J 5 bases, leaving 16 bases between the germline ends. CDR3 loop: CASSLTGSRTEAFF. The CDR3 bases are TGTGCCAGTAGCCTAACAGGGAGTAGGACTGAAGCTTTCTTT.

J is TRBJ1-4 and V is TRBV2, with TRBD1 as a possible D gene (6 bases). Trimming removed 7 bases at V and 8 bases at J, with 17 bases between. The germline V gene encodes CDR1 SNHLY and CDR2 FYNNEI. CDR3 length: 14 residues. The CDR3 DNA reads TGTGCCAGCACCCGGGACAACTGGCACGAAAAACTGTTTTTT. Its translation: CASTRDNWHEKLFF.

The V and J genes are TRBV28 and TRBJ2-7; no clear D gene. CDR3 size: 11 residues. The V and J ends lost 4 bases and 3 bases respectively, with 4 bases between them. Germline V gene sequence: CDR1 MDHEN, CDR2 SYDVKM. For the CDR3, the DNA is TGTGCCAGCAGTTACAGCTACGAGCAGTACTTC. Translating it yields CASSYSYEQYF.

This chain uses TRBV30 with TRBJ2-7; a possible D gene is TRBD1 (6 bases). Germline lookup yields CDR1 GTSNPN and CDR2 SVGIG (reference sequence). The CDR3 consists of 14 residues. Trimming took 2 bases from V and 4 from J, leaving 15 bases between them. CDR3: CAWSMGHGPYEQYF. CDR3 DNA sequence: TGTGCCTGGAGTATGGGACACGGCCCATACGAGCAGTACTTC.

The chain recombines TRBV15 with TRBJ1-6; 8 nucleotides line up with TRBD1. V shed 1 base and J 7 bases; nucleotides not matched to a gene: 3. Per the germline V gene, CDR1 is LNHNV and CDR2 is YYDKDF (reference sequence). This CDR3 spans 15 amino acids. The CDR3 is CATSRGTGRNSPLHF. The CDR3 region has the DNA TGTGCCACCAGCAGAGGGACAGGGCGGAATTCACCCCTCCACTTT. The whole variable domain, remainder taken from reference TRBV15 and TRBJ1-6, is DAMVIQNPRYQVTQFGKPVTLSCSQTLNHNVMYWYQQKSSQAPKLLFHYYDKDFNNEADTPDNFQSRRPNTSFCFLDIRSPGLGDTAMYLCATSRGTGRNSPLHFGNGTRLTVT.

For the CDR3, the DNA is TGTGCCAGCAGCTTCACAGGAGCGACAGATACGCAGTATTTT. Translating it yields CASSFTGATDTQYF. This rearrangement joins TRBV7-2 to TRBJ2-3; tentatively, D is TRBD1 (5 bases). V shed 3 bases and J shed 3 bases, with 10 bases lying between them. Germline values: CDR1 SGHTA, CDR2 FQGNSA. This CDR3 contains 14 residues.

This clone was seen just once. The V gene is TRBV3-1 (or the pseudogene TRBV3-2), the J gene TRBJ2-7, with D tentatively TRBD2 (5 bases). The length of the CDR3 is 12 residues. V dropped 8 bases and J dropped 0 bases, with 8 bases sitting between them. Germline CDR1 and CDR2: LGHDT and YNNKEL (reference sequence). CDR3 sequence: CASAGISYEQYF. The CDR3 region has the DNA TGTGCCAGCGCCGGGATCTCCTACGAGCAGTACTTC.

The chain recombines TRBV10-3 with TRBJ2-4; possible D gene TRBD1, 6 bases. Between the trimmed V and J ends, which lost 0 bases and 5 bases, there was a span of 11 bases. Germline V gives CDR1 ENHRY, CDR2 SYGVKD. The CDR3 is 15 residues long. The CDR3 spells CAISESTGPENIQYF. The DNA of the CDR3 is TGTGCCATCAGTGAGTCGACAGGACCCGAAAACATTCAGTACTTC.

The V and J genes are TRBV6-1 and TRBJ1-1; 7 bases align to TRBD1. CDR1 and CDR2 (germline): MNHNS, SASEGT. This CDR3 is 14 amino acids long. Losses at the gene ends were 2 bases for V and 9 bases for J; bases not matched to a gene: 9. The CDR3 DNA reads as TGTGCCAGCAGTGAACCCGGGACAGTATGGAAAGCTTTCTTT. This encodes CASSEPGTVWKAFF.

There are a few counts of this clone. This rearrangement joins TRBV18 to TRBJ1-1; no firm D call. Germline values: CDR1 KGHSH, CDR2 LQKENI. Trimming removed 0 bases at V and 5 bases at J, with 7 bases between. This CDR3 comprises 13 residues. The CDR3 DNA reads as TGTGCCAGCTCACCACCGGCATGGACTGAAGCTTTCTTT. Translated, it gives CASSPPAWTEAFF.

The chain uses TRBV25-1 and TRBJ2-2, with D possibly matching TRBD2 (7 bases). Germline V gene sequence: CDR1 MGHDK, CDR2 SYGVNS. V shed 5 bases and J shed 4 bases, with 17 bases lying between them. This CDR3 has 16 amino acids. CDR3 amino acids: CASSPRTRGATGELFF. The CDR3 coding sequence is TGTGCCAGCAGTCCAAGGACTAGGGGGGCCACCGGGGAGCTGTTTTTT.

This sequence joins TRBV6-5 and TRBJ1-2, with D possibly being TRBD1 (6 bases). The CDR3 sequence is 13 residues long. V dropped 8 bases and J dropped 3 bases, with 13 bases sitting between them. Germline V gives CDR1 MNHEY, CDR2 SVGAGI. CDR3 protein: CASGTQADYGYTF. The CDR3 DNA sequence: TGTGCCAGCGGGACACAGGCCGACTATGGCTACACCTTC.

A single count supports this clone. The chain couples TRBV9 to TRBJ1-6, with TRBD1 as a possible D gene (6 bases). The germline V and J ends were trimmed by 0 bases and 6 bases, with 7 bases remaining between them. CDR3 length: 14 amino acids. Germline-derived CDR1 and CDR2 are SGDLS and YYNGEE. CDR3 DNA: TGTGCCAGCAGCGTAGCAGGGGCTAATTCACCCCTCCACTTT. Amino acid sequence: CASSVAGANSPLHF.

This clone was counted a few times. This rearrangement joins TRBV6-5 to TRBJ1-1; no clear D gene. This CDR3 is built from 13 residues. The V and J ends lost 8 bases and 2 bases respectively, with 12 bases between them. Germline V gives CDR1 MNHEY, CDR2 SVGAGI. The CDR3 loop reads CASEEALNTEAFF. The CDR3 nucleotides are TGTGCCAGCGAAGAGGCTCTAAACACTGAAGCTTTCTTT.

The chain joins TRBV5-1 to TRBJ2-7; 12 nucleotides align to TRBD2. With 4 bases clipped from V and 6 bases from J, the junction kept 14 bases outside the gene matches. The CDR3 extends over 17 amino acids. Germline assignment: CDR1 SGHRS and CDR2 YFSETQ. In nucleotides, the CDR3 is TGCGCCAGCAGCCGAACCTGGTGGCTAGCGGGGGGGCGCGAGCAGTACTTC. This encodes CASSRTWWLAGGREQYF.

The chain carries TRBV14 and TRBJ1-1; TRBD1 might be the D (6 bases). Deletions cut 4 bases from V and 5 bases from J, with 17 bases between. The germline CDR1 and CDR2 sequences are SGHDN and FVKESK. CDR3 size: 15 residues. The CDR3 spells CASSPSQGRGTEAFF. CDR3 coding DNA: TGTGCCAGCAGCCCTTCCCAGGGAAGGGGGACTGAAGCTTTCTTT.

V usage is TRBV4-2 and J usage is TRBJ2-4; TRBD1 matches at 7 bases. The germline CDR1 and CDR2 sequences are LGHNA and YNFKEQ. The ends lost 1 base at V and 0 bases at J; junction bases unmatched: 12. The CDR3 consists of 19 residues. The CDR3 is CASSQGPELGGQAKNIQYF. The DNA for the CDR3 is TGTGCCAGCAGCCAAGGGCCTGAACTAGGGGGCCAAGCCAAAAACATTCAGTACTTC.

CDR3 nucleotides: TGCGCCAGCAACCTCGCCATACACTCCTACAATGAGCAGTTCTTC. This codes for CASNLAIHSYNEQFF. The chain employs TRBV5-1 and TRBJ2-1, with no clear D. This CDR3 has 15 amino acids. CDR1 and CDR2 from the germline V gene are SGHRS and YFSETQ. Trimming shortened V by 6 bases and J by 0 bases, and 13 bases separated the two germline ends. Based on the CDR3 plus reference TRBV5-1 and TRBJ2-1, the full variable domain is KAGVTQTPRYLIKTRGQQVTLSCSPISGHRSVSWYQQTPGQGLQFLFEYFSETQRNKGNFPGRFSGRQFSNSRSEMNVSTLELGDSALYLCASNLAIHSYNEQFFGPGTRLTVL.

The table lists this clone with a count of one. CDR3 sequence (DNA): TGTGCCAGCAGCCTCACCGGGAAAAACGATAAGTTCTTC. Its protein is CASSLTGKNDKFF. The chain carries TRBV27 and TRBJ2-1, with D possibly TRBD2 on 5 matching bases. Trimming left V 6 bases short and J 14 bases short, with 20 bases between. In germline, CDR1 is MNHEY, CDR2 SMNVEV (reference sequence). The CDR3 has 13 amino acids.

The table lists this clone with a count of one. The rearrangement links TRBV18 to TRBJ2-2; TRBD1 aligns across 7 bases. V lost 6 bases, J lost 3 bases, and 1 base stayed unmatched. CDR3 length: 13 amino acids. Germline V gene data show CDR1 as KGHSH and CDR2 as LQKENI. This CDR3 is CASSTGYTGELFF. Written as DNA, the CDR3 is TGTGCCAGCTCGACAGGGTACACCGGGGAGCTGTTTTTT. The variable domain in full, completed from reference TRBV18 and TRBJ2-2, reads NAGVMQNPRHLVRRRGQEARLRCSPMKGHSHVYWYRQLPEEGLKFMVYLQKENIIDESGMPKERFSAEFPKEGPSILRIQQVVRGDSAAYFCASSTGYTGELFFGEGSRLTVL.

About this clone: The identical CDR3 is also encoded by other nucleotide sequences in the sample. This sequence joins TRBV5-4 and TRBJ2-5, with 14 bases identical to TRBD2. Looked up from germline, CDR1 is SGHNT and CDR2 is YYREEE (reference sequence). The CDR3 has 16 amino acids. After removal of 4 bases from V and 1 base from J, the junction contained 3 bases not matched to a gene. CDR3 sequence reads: CASSLGLAGGQETQYF. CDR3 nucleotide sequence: TGTGCCAGCAGCCTCGGACTAGCGGGGGGCCAAGAGACCCAGTACTTC. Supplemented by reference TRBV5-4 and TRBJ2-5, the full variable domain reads ETGVTQSPTHLIKTRGQQVTLRCSSQSGHNTVSWYQQALGQGPQFIFQYYREEENGRGNFPPRFSGLQFPNYSSELNVNALELDDSALYLCASSLGLAGGQETQYFGPGTRLLVL.

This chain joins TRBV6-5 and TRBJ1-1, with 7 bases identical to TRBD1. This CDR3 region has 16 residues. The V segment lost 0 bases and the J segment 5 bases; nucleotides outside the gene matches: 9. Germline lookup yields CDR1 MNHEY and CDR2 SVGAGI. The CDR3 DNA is TGTGCCAGCAGTTACTCGAAGGGGGCCGGGGGTACTGAAGCTTTCTTT. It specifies CASSYSKGAGGTEAFF.

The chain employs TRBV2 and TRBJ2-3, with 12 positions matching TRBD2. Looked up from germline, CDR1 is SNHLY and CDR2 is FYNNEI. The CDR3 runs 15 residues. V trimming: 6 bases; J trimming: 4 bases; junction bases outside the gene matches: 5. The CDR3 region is CASRLLAGGSDTQYF. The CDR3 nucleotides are TGTGCCAGCAGGTTGCTAGCGGGGGGGTCAGATACGCAGTATTTT. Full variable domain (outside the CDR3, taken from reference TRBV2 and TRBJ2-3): EPEVTQTPSHQVTQMGQEVILRCVPISNHLYFYWYRQILGQKVEFLVSFYNNEISEKSEIFDDQFSVERPDGSNFTLKIRSTKLEDSAMYFCASRLLAGGSDTQYFGPGTRLTVL.

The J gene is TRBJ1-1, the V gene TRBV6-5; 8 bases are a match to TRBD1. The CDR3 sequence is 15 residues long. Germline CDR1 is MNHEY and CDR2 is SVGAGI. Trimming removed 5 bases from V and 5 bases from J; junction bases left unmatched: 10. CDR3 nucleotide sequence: TGTGCCAGCAGTCAATCAGGGGGCCCGGAGACTGAAGCTTTCTTT. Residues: CASSQSGGPETEAFF.

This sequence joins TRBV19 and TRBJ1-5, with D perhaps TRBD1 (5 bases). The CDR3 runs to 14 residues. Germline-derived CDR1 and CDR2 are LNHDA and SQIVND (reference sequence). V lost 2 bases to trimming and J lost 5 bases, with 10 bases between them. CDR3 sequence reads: CASSIRGRDQPQHF. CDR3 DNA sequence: TGTGCCAGTAGTATAAGGGGAAGGGATCAGCCCCAGCATTTT. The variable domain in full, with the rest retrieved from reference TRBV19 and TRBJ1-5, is DGGITQSPKYLFRKEGQNVTLSCEQNLNHDAMYWYRQDPGQGLRLIYYSQIVNDFQKGDIAEGYSVSREKKESFPLTVTSAQKNPTAFYLCASSIRGRDQPQHFGDGTRLSIL.

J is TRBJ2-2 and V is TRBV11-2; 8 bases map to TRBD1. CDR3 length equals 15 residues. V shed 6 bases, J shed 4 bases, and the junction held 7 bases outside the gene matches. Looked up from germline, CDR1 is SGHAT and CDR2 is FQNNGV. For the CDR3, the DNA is TGTGCCAGCAGTCCGGGACAGGCCTCCACCGGGGAGCTGTTTTTT. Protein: CASSPGQASTGELFF. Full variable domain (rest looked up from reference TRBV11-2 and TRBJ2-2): EAGVAQSPRYKIIEKRQSVAFWCNPISGHATLYWYQQILGQGPKLLIQFQNNGVVDDSQLPKDRFSAERLKGVDSTLKIQPAKLEDSAVYLCASSPGQASTGELFFGEGSRLTVL.

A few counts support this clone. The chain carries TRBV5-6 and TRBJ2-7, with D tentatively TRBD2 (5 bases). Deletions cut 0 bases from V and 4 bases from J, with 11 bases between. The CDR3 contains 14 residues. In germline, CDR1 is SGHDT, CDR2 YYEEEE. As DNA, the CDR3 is TGTGCCAGCAGCTTGGACCCGGGCGGGTACGAGCAGTACTTC. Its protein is CASSLDPGGYEQYF.

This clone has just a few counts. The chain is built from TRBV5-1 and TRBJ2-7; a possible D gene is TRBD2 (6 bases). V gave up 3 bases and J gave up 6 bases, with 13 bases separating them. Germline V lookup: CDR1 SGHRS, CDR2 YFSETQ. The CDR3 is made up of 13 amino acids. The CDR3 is CASSWTEGPEQYF. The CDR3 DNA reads TGCGCCAGCAGCTGGACGGAGGGGCCCGAGCAGTACTTC.

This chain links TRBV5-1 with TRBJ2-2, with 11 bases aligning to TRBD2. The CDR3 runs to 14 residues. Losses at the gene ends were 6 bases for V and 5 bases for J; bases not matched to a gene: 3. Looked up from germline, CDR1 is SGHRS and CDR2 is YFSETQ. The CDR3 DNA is TGCGCCAGCACTAGCGGGGGGTATACCGGGGAGCTGTTTTTT. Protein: CASTSGGYTGELFF.

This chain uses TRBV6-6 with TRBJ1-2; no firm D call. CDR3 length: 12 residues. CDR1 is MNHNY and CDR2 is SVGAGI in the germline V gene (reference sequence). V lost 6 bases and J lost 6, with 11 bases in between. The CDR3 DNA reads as TGTGCCAGCAGCCAGGCGAGAGATGGCTACACCTTC. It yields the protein CASSQARDGYTF.

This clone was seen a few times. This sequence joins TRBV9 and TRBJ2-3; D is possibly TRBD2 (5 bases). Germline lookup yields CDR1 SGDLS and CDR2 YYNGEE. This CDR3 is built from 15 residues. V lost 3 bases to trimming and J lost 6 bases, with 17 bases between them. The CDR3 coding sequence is TGTGCCAGCAGCGCAGCGGATGGGCTTGCGGATACGCAGTATTTT. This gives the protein CASSAADGLADTQYF.

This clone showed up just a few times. The DNA of the CDR3 is TGTGCCAGCAGTTCAGGACTAGCGGGGGGTCGTGAGCAGTTCTTC. Translation gives CASSSGLAGGREQFF. V usage is TRBV6-5 and J usage is TRBJ2-1; TRBD2 agrees at 14 bases. Germline trimming cut 4 bases from V and 9 bases from J; bases unmatched to any gene: 5. The V gene's germline CDR1 is MNHEY and CDR2 SVGAGI. This CDR3 contains 15 residues.